This TCR beta chain appears in the sequencing data of a study of shared clonotypes between healthy human individuals. Deep-level running was used for the assay. Only in-frame clones appear in the TCRdb table, and some are missing; sequencing was by immunoSEQ multiplex PCR. The sample consists of approximately 2,000,000 clones, just under 95% of them appearing once. CDR1 is WSHSY and CDR2 is SAAADI in the germline V gene. This CDR3 is built from 13 residues. V lost 2 bases to trimming and J lost 4 bases, with 8 bases between them. Division of CD4+ cells produced a CD45RA+ naive subset and a CD45RA-negative memory subset.

V is TRBV10-2 and J is TRBJ2-5; D gene ambiguous. The specimen was naive CD4+ T cells from PBMCs. Indicated subset: CD45RA+ positively selected. The TCR was taken from a man aged 18 to 29 in good health. Some clones in this sample may be carry-over from other donors' samples. The CDR3 protein is CASSEVGGETQYF. The CDR3 DNA follows: TGCGCCAGCAGTGAGGTTGGCGGAGAGACCCAGTACTTC.